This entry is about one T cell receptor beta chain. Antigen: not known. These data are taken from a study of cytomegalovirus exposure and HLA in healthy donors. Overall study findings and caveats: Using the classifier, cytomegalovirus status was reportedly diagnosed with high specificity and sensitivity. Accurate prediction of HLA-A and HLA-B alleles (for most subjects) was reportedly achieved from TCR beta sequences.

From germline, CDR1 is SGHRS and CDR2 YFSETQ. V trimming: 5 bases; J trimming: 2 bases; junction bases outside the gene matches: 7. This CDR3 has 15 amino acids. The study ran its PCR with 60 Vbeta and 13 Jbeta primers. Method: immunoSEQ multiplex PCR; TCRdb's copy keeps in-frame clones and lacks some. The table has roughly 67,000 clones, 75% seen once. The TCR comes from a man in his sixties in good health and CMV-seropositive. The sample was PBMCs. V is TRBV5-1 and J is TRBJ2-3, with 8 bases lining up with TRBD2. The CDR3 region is CASRNGGATTDTQYF. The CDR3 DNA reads TGCGCCAGCAGAAACGGGGGGGCCACCACAGATACGCAGTATTTT.